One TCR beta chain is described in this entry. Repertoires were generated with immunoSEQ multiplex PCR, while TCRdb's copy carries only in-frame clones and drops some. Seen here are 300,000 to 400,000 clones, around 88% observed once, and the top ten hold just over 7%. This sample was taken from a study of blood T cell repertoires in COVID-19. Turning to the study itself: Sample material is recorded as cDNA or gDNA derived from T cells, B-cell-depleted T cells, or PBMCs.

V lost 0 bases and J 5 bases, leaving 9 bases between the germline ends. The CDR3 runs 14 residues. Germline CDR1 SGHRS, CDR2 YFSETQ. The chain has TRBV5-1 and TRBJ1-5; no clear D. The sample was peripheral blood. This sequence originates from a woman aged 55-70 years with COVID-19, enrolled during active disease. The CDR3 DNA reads TGCGCCAGCAGCTTGGGACAACCTCATCAGCCCCAGCATTTT. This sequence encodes CASSLGQPHQPQHF.